A selection of T cell receptor beta chains follows, all from one sample in a study of blood T cell repertoires in COVID-19. Here immunoSEQ multiplex PCR was the method, and the copy in TCRdb shows in-frame clones only, minus some. The sample yields about 150,000 clones, roughly 82% seen once. Input material: peripheral blood. These receptors were taken from a woman aged 45 to 65 with acute or convalescent COVID-19. Both conserved end residues are trimmed from each CDR3. Size is stated for part of the rows, as once, few or many counts, or as a class when the clone is expanded.

clone_size: .
v_call: TRBV7-2
j_call: TRBJ1-5
cdr3_aa: ASSPNGGRDQPQH

clone_size: .
v_call: TRBV13
j_call: TRBJ2-7
cdr3_aa: ASSLGLAGGTEQY

clone_size: .
v_call: TRBV18
j_call: TRBJ1-5
cdr3_aa: ASSPAVVQPQH

clone_size: .
v_call: TRBV19
j_call: TRBJ2-6
cdr3_aa: ASSIWDWKTSGANVLT

clone_size: .
v_call: TRBV27
j_call: TRBJ1-2
cdr3_aa: ASRTGTANYGYT

clone_size: .
v_call: TRBV7-2
j_call: TRBJ2-7
cdr3_aa: ASSLFASSYEQY

clone_size: .
v_call: TRBV27
j_call: TRBJ1-6
cdr3_aa: ASRIQGALYNSPLH

clone_size: .
v_call: TRBV5-5
j_call: TRBJ1-2
cdr3_aa: ASSWDRVNYGYT

clone_size: .
v_call: TRBV3-1/TRBV3-2
j_call: TRBJ1-4
cdr3_aa: ASSQALQNKLF

clone_size: .
v_call: TRBV5-1
j_call: TRBJ2-2
cdr3_aa: ASSGGTRRAGELF

clone_size: .
v_call: TRBV4-3
j_call: TRBJ1-4
cdr3_aa: ASSLQGGTNEKLF

clone_size: few
v_call: TRBV5-4
j_call: TRBJ2-3
cdr3_aa: ASSLFLGGVTSSTDTQY

clone_size: .
v_call: TRBV6-5
j_call: TRBJ1-2
cdr3_aa: ASSYSASPRRDGYT

clone_size: few
v_call: TRBV7-2
j_call: TRBJ1-3
cdr3_aa: ASSLAGQSSGNTIY

clone_size: .
v_call: TRBV4-3
j_call: TRBJ2-3
cdr3_aa: ASSQEVPSGGQSGTQY

clone_size: once
v_call: TRBV9
j_call: TRBJ2-2
cdr3_aa: ASSVTGNTGELF

clone_size: .
v_call: TRBV5-1
j_call: TRBJ1-2
cdr3_aa: ASSLGGTPYGYT

clone_size: .
v_call: TRBV6-6
j_call: TRBJ2-2
cdr3_aa: ASSYVRAGELF

clone_size: .
v_call: TRBV10-1
j_call: TRBJ1-4
cdr3_aa: ASTPGTGEEEKLF

clone_size: .
v_call: TRBV11-3
j_call: TRBJ2-1
cdr3_aa: ASSIGTSGANEQF

clone_size: .
v_call: TRBV18
j_call: TRBJ1-2
cdr3_aa: ASSRAGTGTLSGGYT

clone_size: .
v_call: TRBV19
j_call: TRBJ1-6
cdr3_aa: ASSSTGTENSPLH

clone_size: .
v_call: TRBV27
j_call: TRBJ2-1
cdr3_aa: ASSLGTGGGPYEQF

clone_size: .
v_call: TRBV28
j_call: TRBJ1-2
cdr3_aa: ASREKGRGYT

clone_size: .
v_call: TRBV7-2
j_call: TRBJ2-3
cdr3_aa: ASSLVGAAALDTQY